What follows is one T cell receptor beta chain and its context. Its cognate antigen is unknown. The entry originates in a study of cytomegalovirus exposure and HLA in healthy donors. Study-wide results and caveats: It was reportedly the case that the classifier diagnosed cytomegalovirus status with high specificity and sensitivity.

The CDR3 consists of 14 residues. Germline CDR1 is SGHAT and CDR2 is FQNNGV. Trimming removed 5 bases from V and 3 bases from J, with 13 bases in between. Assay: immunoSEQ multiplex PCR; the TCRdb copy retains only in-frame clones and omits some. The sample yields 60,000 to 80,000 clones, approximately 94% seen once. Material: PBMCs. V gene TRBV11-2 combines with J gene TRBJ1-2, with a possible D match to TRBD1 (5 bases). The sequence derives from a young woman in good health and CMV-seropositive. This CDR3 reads CASSPQGFYYGYTF. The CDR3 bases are TGTGCCAGCAGCCCGCAGGGTTTTTACTATGGCTACACCTTC.